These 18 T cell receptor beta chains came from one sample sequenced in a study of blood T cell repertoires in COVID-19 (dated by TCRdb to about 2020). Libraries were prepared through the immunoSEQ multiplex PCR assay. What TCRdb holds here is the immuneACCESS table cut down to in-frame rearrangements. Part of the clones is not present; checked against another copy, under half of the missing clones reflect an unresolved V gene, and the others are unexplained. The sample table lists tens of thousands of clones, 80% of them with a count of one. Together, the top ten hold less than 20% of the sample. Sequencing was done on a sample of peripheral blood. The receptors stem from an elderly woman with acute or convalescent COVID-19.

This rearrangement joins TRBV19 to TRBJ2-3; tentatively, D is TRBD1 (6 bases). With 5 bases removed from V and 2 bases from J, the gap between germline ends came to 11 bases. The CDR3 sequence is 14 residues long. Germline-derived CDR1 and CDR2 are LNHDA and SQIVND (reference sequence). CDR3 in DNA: TGTGCCAGTAGTGAGGGACACTACACAGATACGCAGTATTTT. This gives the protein CASSEGHYTDTQYF.

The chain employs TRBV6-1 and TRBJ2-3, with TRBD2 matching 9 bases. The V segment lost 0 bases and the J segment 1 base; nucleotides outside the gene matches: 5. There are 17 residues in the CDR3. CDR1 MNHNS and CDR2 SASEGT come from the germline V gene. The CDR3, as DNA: TGTGCCAGCAGTGAAGCTATTAGCGGGGGAGGCACAGATACGCAGTATTTT. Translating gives CASSEAISGGGTDTQYF.

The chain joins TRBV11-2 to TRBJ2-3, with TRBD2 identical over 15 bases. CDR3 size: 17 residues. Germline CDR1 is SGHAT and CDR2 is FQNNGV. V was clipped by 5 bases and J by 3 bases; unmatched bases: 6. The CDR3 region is CASSLGTSGRLTDTQYF. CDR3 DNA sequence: TGTGCCAGCAGCCTCGGGACTAGCGGGAGGTTAACAGATACGCAGTATTTT.

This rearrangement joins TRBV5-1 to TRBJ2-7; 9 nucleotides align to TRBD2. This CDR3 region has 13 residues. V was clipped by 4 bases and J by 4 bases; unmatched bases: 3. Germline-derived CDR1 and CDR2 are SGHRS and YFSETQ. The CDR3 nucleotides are TGCGCCAGCAGCGCGGGGGGGGCTTACGAGCAGTACTTC. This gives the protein CASSAGGAYEQYF. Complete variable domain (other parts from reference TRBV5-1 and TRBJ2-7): KAGVTQTPRYLIKTRGQQVTLSCSPISGHRSVSWYQQTPGQGLQFLFEYFSETQRNKGNFPGRFSGRQFSNSRSEMNVSTLELGDSALYLCASSAGGAYEQYFGPGTRLTVT.

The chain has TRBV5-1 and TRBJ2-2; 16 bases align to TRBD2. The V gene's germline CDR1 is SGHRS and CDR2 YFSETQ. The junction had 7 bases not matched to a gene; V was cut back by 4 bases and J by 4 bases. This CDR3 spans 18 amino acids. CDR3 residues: CASSTYGTSGRVTGELFF. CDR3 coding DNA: TGCGCCAGCAGCACCTACGGGACTAGCGGGAGGGTCACCGGGGAGCTGTTTTTT. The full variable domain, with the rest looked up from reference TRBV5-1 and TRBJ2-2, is KAGVTQTPRYLIKTRGQQVTLSCSPISGHRSVSWYQQTPGQGLQFLFEYFSETQRNKGNFPGRFSGRQFSNSRSEMNVSTLELGDSALYLCASSTYGTSGRVTGELFFGEGSRLTVL.

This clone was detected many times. The CDR3 sequence is CSVEDPQLRGISQETQYF. The CDR3 nucleotides are TGCAGCGTTGAAGACCCTCAGCTCAGGGGAATTTCCCAAGAGACCCAGTACTTC. This chain uses TRBV29-1 with TRBJ2-5; D is possibly TRBD1 (6 bases). CDR3 length: 18 amino acids. Germline values: CDR1 SQVTM, CDR2 ANQGSEA. V lost 0 bases and J 1 base, leaving 21 bases between the germline ends. The variable domain in full, with the rest retrieved from reference TRBV29-1 and TRBJ2-5, is SAVISQKPSRDICQRGTSLTIQCQVDSQVTMMFWYRQQPGQSLTLIATANQGSEATYESGFVIDKFPISRPNLTFSTLTVSNMSPEDSSIYLCSVEDPQLRGISQETQYFGPGTRLLVL.

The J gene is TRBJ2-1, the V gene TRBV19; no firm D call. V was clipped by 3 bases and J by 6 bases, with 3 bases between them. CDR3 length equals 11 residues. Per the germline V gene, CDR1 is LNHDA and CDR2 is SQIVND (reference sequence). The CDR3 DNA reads TGTGCCAGTAGTATCCGCAATGAGCAGTTCTTC. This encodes CASSIRNEQFF.

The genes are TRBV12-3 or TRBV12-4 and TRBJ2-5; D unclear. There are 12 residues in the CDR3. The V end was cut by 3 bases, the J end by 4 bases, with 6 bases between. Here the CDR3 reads CASSFAGETQYF. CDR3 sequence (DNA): TGTGCCAGCAGTTTCGCAGGAGAGACCCAGTACTTC.

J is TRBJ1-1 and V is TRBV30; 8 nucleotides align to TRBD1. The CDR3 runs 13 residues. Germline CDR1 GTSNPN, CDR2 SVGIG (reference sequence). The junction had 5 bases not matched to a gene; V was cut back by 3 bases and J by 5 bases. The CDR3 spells CAWRRQGATEAFF. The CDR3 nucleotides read TGTGCCTGGAGAAGGCAGGGGGCGACTGAAGCTTTCTTT.

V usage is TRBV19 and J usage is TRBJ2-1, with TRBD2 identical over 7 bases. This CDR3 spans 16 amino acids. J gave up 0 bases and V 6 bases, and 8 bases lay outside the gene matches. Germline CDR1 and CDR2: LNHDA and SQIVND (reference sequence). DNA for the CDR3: TGTGCCAGTAGAAGGTCTTGGGGGGGCTCCTACAATGAGCAGTTCTTC. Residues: CASRRSWGGSYNEQFF.

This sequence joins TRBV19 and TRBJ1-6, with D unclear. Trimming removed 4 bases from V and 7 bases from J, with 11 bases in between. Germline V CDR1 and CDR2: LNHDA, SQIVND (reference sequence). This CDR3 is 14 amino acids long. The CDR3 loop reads CASSTWRENSPLHF. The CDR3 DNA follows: TGTGCCAGTAGTACCTGGAGGGAAAATTCACCCCTCCACTTT. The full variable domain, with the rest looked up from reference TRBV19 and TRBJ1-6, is DGGITQSPKYLFRKEGQNVTLSCEQNLNHDAMYWYRQDPGQGLRLIYYSQIVNDFQKGDIAEGYSVSREKKESFPLTVTSAQKNPTAFYLCASSTWRENSPLHFGNGTRLTVT.

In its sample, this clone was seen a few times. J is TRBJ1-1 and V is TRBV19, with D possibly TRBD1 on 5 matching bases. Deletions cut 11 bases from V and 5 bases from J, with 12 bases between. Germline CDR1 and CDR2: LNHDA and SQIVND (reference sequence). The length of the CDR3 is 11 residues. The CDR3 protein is CAAGLGTEAFF. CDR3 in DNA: TGTGCCGCAGGGCTCGGGACTGAAGCTTTCTTT.

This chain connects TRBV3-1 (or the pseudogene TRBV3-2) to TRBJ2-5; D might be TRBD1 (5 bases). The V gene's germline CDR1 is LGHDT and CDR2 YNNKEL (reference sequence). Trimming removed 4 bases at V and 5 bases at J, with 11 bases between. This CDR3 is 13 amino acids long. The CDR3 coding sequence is TGTGCCAGCAGCCGGAGACAGTTGGAGACCCAGTACTTC. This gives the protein CASSRRQLETQYF.

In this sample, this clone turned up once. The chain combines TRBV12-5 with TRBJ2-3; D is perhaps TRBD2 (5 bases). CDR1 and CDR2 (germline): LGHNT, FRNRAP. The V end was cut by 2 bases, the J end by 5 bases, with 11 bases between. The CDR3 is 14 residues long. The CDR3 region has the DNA TGTGCTAGTGGTTTGACCCTCGGAGGAGATACGCAGTATTTT. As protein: CASGLTLGGDTQYF.

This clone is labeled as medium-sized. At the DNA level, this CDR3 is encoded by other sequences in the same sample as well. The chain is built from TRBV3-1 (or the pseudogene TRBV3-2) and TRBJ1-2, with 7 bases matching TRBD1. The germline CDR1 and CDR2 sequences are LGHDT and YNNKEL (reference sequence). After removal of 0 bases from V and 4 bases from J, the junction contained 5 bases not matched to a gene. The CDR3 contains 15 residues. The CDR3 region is CASSQEGTGVYGYTF. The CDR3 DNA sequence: TGTGCCAGCAGCCAAGAGGGAACAGGGGTCTATGGCTACACCTTC.

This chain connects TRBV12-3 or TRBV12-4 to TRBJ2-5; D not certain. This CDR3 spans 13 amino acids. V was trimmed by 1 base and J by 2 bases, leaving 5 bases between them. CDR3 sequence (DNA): TGTGCCAGCAGTTTAGTTCCTCAAGAGACCCAGTACTTC. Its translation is CASSLVPQETQYF.

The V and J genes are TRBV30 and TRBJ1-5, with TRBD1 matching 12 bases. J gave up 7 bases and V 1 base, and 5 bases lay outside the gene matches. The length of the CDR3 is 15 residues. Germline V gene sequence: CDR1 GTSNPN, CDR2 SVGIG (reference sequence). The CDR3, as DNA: TGTGCCTGGAGTGCGGGACAGGGGGCGCGGCAGCCCCAGCATTTT. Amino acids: CAWSAGQGARQPQHF.

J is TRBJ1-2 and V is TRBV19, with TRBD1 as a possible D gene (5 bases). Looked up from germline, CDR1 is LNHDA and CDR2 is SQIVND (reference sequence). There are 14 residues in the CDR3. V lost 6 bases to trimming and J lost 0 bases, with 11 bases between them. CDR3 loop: CASRQARPNYGYTF. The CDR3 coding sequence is TGTGCCAGTAGACAGGCCAGACCTAACTATGGCTACACCTTC.